This T cell receptor beta chain emerged from a study of shared clonotypes between healthy human individuals. Comments on this clone: Other nucleotide sequences from this sample produce the same CDR3.

CDR3 length equals 13 residues. Germline CDR1 and CDR2: MDHEN and SYDVKM. V dropped 4 bases and J dropped 8; count of bases not matched to a gene: 7. Sequencing used immunoSEQ multiplex PCR; TCRdb keeps in-frame clones, though not all of them. The sample has 2 million to 2.5 million clones; 95% are singletons. The specimen was naive CD4+ T cells sorted from blood. Subset of the sample: CD45RA+ positively selected. This TCR derives from a young man in good health. V usage is TRBV28 and J usage is TRBJ1-2, with 7 bases lining up with TRBD1. The CDR3 bases are TGTGCCAGCAGTTCCGACAGGGTTTACGGCTACACCTTC. It encodes CASSSDRVYGYTF.